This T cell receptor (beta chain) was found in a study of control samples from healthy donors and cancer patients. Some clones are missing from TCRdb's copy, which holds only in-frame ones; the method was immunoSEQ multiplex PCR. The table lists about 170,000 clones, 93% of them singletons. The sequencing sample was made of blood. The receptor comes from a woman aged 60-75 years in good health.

The DNA for the CDR3 is TGCGCCAGCAGCTTGGCCGGGGGCCGGTACAATGAGCAGTTCTTC. Its protein is CASSLAGGRYNEQFF. The rearrangement uses TRBV5-1 and TRBJ2-1; D tentatively fits TRBD1 or TRBD2 (6 bases each). Trimming removed 0 bases at V and 4 bases at J, with 11 bases between. The CDR3 runs 15 residues. CDR1 and CDR2 (germline): SGHRS, YFSETQ.